This TCR beta chain was profiled in a study of vaccination and CD4 T cells after COVID-19. Study-level background: Every participant had a vaccine, which was either BNT162b2 or mRNA-1273, given in two doses. Stimulation of cells relied on overlapping spike peptides derived from SARS-CoV-2, HCoV-NL63, HCoV-OC43 and HCoV-229E.

Treatment indicated: roughly ten-day PBMC culture with coronavirus spike peptide pools or control peptides (ViraFEST assay). March to December 2020 was the span of positive PCR dates, which predated US Alpha, Beta and Delta variants. Trimming took 1 base from V and 5 from J, leaving 9 bases between them. The V gene's germline CDR1 is MNHEY and CDR2 SMNVEV (reference sequence). CDR3 length: 14 residues. At the Johns Hopkins FTIC core, DNA taken from cultured CD4+ T cells was sequenced by way of the Oncomine TCR Beta short-read assay. After culture, CD4+ T cells served as the source for genomic DNA extraction. From the PCR reads, TCRdb called clonotypes with MiXCR, one entry per CDR3 protein. The data hold 20,000 to 25,000 distinct CDR3 sequences, with approximately 62% observed a single time. This clonotype has more than one count but fewer than ten. No antigen is known for it.

Sequences were obtained from CD4+ T cells from blood, cultured in vitro. This TCR came from a human donor who had recovered from COVID-19. This chain joins TRBV27 and TRBJ1-5; D unclear. CDR3 DNA: TGTGCCAGCAGTTTATTCTCAGGAGATCAGCCCCAGCATTTT. Amino acid sequence: CASSLFSGDQPQHF.